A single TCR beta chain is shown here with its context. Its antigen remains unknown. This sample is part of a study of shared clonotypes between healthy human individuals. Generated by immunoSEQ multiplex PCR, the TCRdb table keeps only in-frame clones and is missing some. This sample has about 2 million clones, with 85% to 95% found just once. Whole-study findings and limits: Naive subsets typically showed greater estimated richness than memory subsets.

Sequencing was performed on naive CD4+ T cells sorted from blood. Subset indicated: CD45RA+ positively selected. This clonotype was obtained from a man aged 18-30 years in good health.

This CDR3 reads CASSQSPGGMNTEAFF. Written as DNA, the CDR3 is TGTGCCAGCAGCCAAAGCCCGGGCGGGATGAACACTGAAGCTTTCTTT. The V call is TRBV7-6, the J call TRBJ1-1, with no clear D. Germline CDR1 reads SGHVS; CDR2 reads FNYEAQ. Trimming removed 5 bases from V and 0 bases from J, with 16 bases in between. This CDR3 is 16 amino acids long.